This T cell receptor (beta chain) stems from a study of T-cell reconstitution after alpha-beta-depleted transplantation in children. General study points: It was reported that alpha-beta T cells came from several hundred expanded graft clones (about two months after transplant).

Unique molecular identifiers were used in preparing the TCRbeta library. TCRdb redid the calling of the PCR reads with MiXCR, one entry per CDR3 protein. This sample has 500,000 or so distinct CDR3 sequences, with approximately 10% found just once. The CDR3 consists of 13 residues. The V gene's germline CDR1 is ENHRY and CDR2 SYGVKD. Trimming left V 5 bases short and J 2 bases short, with 9 bases between. This clonotype occurred many times. What it binds is not known. The rearrangement joins TRBV10-3 to TRBJ2-5; possibly TRBD2 for D (5 bases). This material consisted of PBMCs, mostly from graft donor cells, taken 180 days after TCRalphabeta/CD19-depleted stem cell transplant. The receptor was derived from a female patient under 10 years old who had a stem cell transplant for aplastic anemia, so the T cells may come from the graft donor. CDR3 DNA sequence: TGTGCCATCAGTAGGAGAGGGCAAGAGACCCAGTACTTC. This encodes CAISRRGQETQYF.